Listed below are T cell receptor beta chains from one sample, sequenced in a study of blood T cell repertoires in COVID-19. Clones were sequenced by immunoSEQ multiplex PCR, and TCRdb holds only the in-frame ones, with some missing. This sample has about 150,000 clones, with around 80% found just once. The specimen was peripheral blood. The receptors shown here come from a human donor with acute or convalescent COVID-19. The donor label of this sample is uncertain. Each CDR3 is given with its conserved first and last residue. Fields, in order: clone size, D gene, V gene, J gene, CDR3 DNA, CDR3 protein. D genes are given only for firm matches. Part of the rows lack a size; the others show once, few, many or a class for expanded clones.

clone size: NA
D gene: NA
V gene: TRBV23-1
J gene: TRBJ1-1
CDR3 DNA: TGCGCCAGCAGTCAATGGTGGAGGGTTGAAGCTTTCTTT
CDR3 protein: CASSQWWRVEAFF

clone size: NA
D gene: NA
V gene: TRBV25-1
J gene: TRBJ1-2
CDR3 DNA: TGTGCCAGCACCAGCTCGGGATTCAACTATGGCTACACCTTC
CDR3 protein: CASTSSGFNYGYTF

clone size: NA
D gene: TRBD1
V gene: TRBV19
J gene: TRBJ2-1
CDR3 DNA: TGTGCCAGTAGTATAGGACAGGGCTCCTACAATGAGCAGTTCTTC
CDR3 protein: CASSIGQGSYNEQFF

clone size: NA
D gene: NA
V gene: TRBV4-2
J gene: TRBJ1-2
CDR3 DNA: TGTGCCAGCAGCCAAGAGGCCCTCATTAACTATGGCTACACCTTC
CDR3 protein: CASSQEALINYGYTF

clone size: NA
D gene: TRBD1
V gene: TRBV7-2
J gene: TRBJ1-5
CDR3 DNA: TGTGCCAGCAGCCCCGGACAGGGAGTAATTCAGCCCCAGCATTTT
CDR3 protein: CASSPGQGVIQPQHF

clone size: NA
D gene: TRBD1
V gene: TRBV4-2
J gene: TRBJ1-2
CDR3 DNA: TGTGCCAGCAGCCAAGAGCAGGGGGTGGACTATGGCTACACCTTC
CDR3 protein: CASSQEQGVDYGYTF

clone size: NA
D gene: NA
V gene: TRBV4-1
J gene: TRBJ1-1
CDR3 DNA: TGCGCCAGCTCACGGTCAGGACTACGGATGAACACTGAAGCTTTCTTT
CDR3 protein: CASSRSGLRMNTEAFF

clone size: NA
D gene: NA
V gene: TRBV14
J gene: TRBJ2-1
CDR3 DNA: TGTGCCAGCAGCTCCCAGGGGGGCCCCTACAATGAGCAGTTCTTC
CDR3 protein: CASSSQGGPYNEQFF

clone size: NA
D gene: TRBD2
V gene: TRBV7-9
J gene: TRBJ2-5
CDR3 DNA: TGTGCCAGCAGCCAGGGACTAGCGGGGTTAGAGACCCAGTACTTC
CDR3 protein: CASSQGLAGLETQYF

clone size: NA
D gene: NA
V gene: TRBV6-2/TRBV6-3
J gene: TRBJ2-3
CDR3 DNA: TGTGCCAGCAGTTACTCTAGGACAGAGGATTATACAGATACGCAGTATTTT
CDR3 protein: CASSYSRTEDYTDTQYF

clone size: NA
D gene: NA
V gene: TRBV5-1
J gene: TRBJ1-2
CDR3 DNA: TGCGCCAGCAGCTTGGCCGTAGGGGTAGAGGGCTACACCTTC
CDR3 protein: CASSLAVGVEGYTF

clone size: NA
D gene: TRBD2
V gene: TRBV4-1
J gene: TRBJ2-3
CDR3 DNA: TGCGCCAGCAGCCAAGACAAGCGGGGGGGCCGAACAGATACGCAGTATTTT
CDR3 protein: CASSQDKRGGRTDTQYF

clone size: NA
D gene: NA
V gene: TRBV29-1
J gene: TRBJ1-6
CDR3 DNA: TGCAGCGTTGCGGCAGGGAAAAATTCACCCCTCCACTTT
CDR3 protein: CSVAAGKNSPLHF

clone size: NA
D gene: TRBD1
V gene: TRBV3-1/TRBV3-2
J gene: TRBJ1-1
CDR3 DNA: TGTGCCAGCAGCCGGACAGGGGGTGGTGAAGCTTTCTTT
CDR3 protein: CASSRTGGGEAFF

clone size: once
D gene: TRBD1
V gene: TRBV30
J gene: TRBJ1-5
CDR3 DNA: TGTGCCTGGAGTGACAGGGGGCGTCAGCCCCAGCATTTT
CDR3 protein: CAWSDRGRQPQHF

clone size: once
D gene: NA
V gene: TRBV3-1/TRBV3-2
J gene: TRBJ2-1
CDR3 DNA: TGTGCCAGCAGCGGGACGGGGGACAATGAGCAGTTCTTC
CDR3 protein: CASSGTGDNEQFF

clone size: NA
D gene: NA
V gene: TRBV3-1/TRBV3-2
J gene: TRBJ1-4
CDR3 DNA: TGTGCCAGCAGCCCCCCGCTAGTTCGGGGAAAACTGTTTTTT
CDR3 protein: CASSPPLVRGKLFF

clone size: NA
D gene: TRBD1
V gene: TRBV19
J gene: TRBJ2-6
CDR3 DNA: TGTGCCAGTAGTTTCGCCGGGACAGGGTATCATGGGGCCAACGTCCTGACTTTC
CDR3 protein: CASSFAGTGYHGANVLTF

clone size: NA
D gene: TRBD1
V gene: TRBV2
J gene: TRBJ1-2
CDR3 DNA: TGTGCCAGCAGCGCACAGGGGAGTGGCTATGGCTACACCTTC
CDR3 protein: CASSAQGSGYGYTF

clone size: NA
D gene: NA
V gene: TRBV29-1
J gene: TRBJ2-7
CDR3 DNA: TGCAGCGTCGGAAGAGGGAGCCTTCCCGAGCAGTACTTC
CDR3 protein: CSVGRGSLPEQYF

clone size: few
D gene: NA
V gene: TRBV10-3
J gene: TRBJ1-2
CDR3 DNA: TGTGCCATCAGTGGGGGACAACGGAAAAACTATGGCTACACCTTC
CDR3 protein: CAISGGQRKNYGYTF

clone size: NA
D gene: NA
V gene: TRBV5-1
J gene: TRBJ2-3
CDR3 DNA: TGCGCCAGCAGCTCGAGGACTCTCGTCACAGATACGCAGTATTTT
CDR3 protein: CASSSRTLVTDTQYF

clone size: NA
D gene: TRBD2
V gene: TRBV7-9
J gene: TRBJ2-5
CDR3 DNA: TGTGCCAGCAGCTTCCGAAAAGCGGGGGGGCTAGAGACCCAGTACTTC
CDR3 protein: CASSFRKAGGLETQYF

clone size: NA
D gene: NA
V gene: TRBV5-1
J gene: TRBJ2-7
CDR3 DNA: TGCGCCAGCAGCACCCGGACAAACTCCTACGAGCAGTACTTC
CDR3 protein: CASSTRTNSYEQYF

clone size: NA
D gene: NA
V gene: TRBV19
J gene: TRBJ1-6
CDR3 DNA: TGTGCCAGTAGTACCAGCGCCTATAATTCACCCCTCCACTTT
CDR3 protein: CASSTSAYNSPLHF

clone size: NA
D gene: TRBD1
V gene: TRBV15
J gene: TRBJ2-7
CDR3 DNA: TGTGCCACCAGCAGAGAGGCAGGGGGTATAGGAGAGCAGTACTTC
CDR3 protein: CATSREAGGIGEQYF

clone size: NA
D gene: NA
V gene: TRBV18
J gene: TRBJ1-1
CDR3 DNA: TGTGCCAGCTCACTTTCAGGGGAGACTGAAGCTTTCTTT
CDR3 protein: CASSLSGETEAFF

clone size: NA
D gene: TRBD1
V gene: TRBV2
J gene: TRBJ1-2
CDR3 DNA: TGTGCCAGCAGTGAAGTAAGGACAGGGGGCATTGATGGCTACACCTTC
CDR3 protein: CASSEVRTGGIDGYTF

clone size: many
D gene: NA
V gene: TRBV18
J gene: TRBJ1-1
CDR3 DNA: TGTGCCAGCTCACGACAGGCGAACACTGAAGCTTTCTTT
CDR3 protein: CASSRQANTEAFF

clone size: NA
D gene: NA
V gene: TRBV4-2
J gene: TRBJ1-1
CDR3 DNA: TGTGCCAGCAGCGACGCTCACAGGAATACTGAAGCTTTCTTT
CDR3 protein: CASSDAHRNTEAFF

clone size: once
D gene: NA
V gene: TRBV30
J gene: TRBJ1-1
CDR3 DNA: TGTGCCTGGAGTAGGGGTGGGAACACTGAAGCTTTCTTT
CDR3 protein: CAWSRGGNTEAFF

clone size: NA
D gene: TRBD2
V gene: TRBV5-1
J gene: TRBJ2-5
CDR3 DNA: TGCGCCAGCAGCCCGACTAGCCCCCAAGAGACCCAGTACTTC
CDR3 protein: CASSPTSPQETQYF

clone size: NA
D gene: TRBD1
V gene: TRBV19
J gene: TRBJ1-6
CDR3 DNA: TGTGCCAGTAGTCGGACAGGGAGGAATAATTCACCCCTCCACTTT
CDR3 protein: CASSRTGRNNSPLHF

clone size: NA
D gene: NA
V gene: TRBV15
J gene: TRBJ1-2
CDR3 DNA: TGTGCCACCAGCAGAGTAGCACTAAGGACACTAACCAGATATGGCTACACCTTC
CDR3 protein: CATSRVALRTLTRYGYTF

clone size: NA
D gene: TRBD1
V gene: TRBV5-1
J gene: TRBJ1-1
CDR3 DNA: TGCGCCAGCAGCTTCACTTCTACAGGGGTGAATGGTGAAGCTTTCTTT
CDR3 protein: CASSFTSTGVNGEAFF

clone size: NA
D gene: NA
V gene: TRBV14
J gene: TRBJ2-6
CDR3 DNA: TGTGCCAGCAGCCTCCCACGAGGCGGAGGGGCCAACGTCCTGACTTTC
CDR3 protein: CASSLPRGGGANVLTF

clone size: NA
D gene: TRBD1
V gene: TRBV5-6
J gene: TRBJ1-4
CDR3 DNA: TGTGCCACCTCAAAATTGGGACAGGGGGCTTTTAATGAAAAACTGTTTTTT
CDR3 protein: CATSKLGQGAFNEKLFF

clone size: once
D gene: TRBD2
V gene: TRBV6-1
J gene: TRBJ2-6
CDR3 DNA: TGTGCCAGCAGTGAAGAAGGGAGGGCAGCTGGGGCCAACGTCCTGACTTTC
CDR3 protein: CASSEEGRAAGANVLTF

clone size: NA
D gene: TRBD1
V gene: TRBV18
J gene: TRBJ1-4
CDR3 DNA: TGTGCCAGCTCACGAGACAGGGGGCGGAATGAAAAACTGTTTTTT
CDR3 protein: CASSRDRGRNEKLFF

clone size: NA
D gene: NA
V gene: TRBV15
J gene: TRBJ1-6
CDR3 DNA: TGTGCCACCAGCAGAGATCGGAGCTATAATTCACCCCTCCACTTT
CDR3 protein: CATSRDRSYNSPLHF

clone size: NA
D gene: TRBD2
V gene: TRBV7-2
J gene: TRBJ2-1
CDR3 DNA: TGTGCCAGCAGCTCCCAGGGTAGCGGGGGGGCGAGTGAGCAGTTCTTC
CDR3 protein: CASSSQGSGGASEQFF

clone size: few
D gene: NA
V gene: TRBV9
J gene: TRBJ1-4
CDR3 DNA: TGTGCCAGCAGCGCGCAGGGTTTTACTAATGAAAAACTGTTTTTT
CDR3 protein: CASSAQGFTNEKLFF

clone size: NA
D gene: TRBD1
V gene: TRBV7-8
J gene: TRBJ1-1
CDR3 DNA: TGTGCCAGCAGCTTCCGGACAGGGGGCAGTGAAGCTTTCTTT
CDR3 protein: CASSFRTGGSEAFF

clone size: NA
D gene: NA
V gene: TRBV4-1
J gene: TRBJ1-5
CDR3 DNA: TGCGCCAGCAGCCGGGGGCAGGATAGCAATCAGCCCCAGCATTTT
CDR3 protein: CASSRGQDSNQPQHF

clone size: NA
D gene: NA
V gene: TRBV20-1
J gene: TRBJ1-2
CDR3 DNA: TGCAGTGCCTGGGAGCTCTATGGCTACACCTTC
CDR3 protein: CSAWELYGYTF

clone size: NA
D gene: NA
V gene: TRBV5-1
J gene: TRBJ2-5
CDR3 DNA: TGCGCCAGCAGCTTGGGATCAGGGGTGTGGGGCCAAGAGACCCAGTACTTC
CDR3 protein: CASSLGSGVWGQETQYF

clone size: NA
D gene: TRBD1
V gene: TRBV7-8
J gene: TRBJ1-2
CDR3 DNA: TGTGCCAGCAGCTCCCTGACAGGGGGCTCCTCGAGGGGCTACACCTTC
CDR3 protein: CASSSLTGGSSRGYTF

clone size: NA
D gene: TRBD1
V gene: TRBV5-5
J gene: TRBJ1-5
CDR3 DNA: TGTGCCAGCAGACTTTTCGACAGGGGAGATCAGCCCCAGCATTTT
CDR3 protein: CASRLFDRGDQPQHF

clone size: NA
D gene: TRBD1
V gene: TRBV4-1
J gene: TRBJ1-6
CDR3 DNA: TGCGCCAGCAGCCAAGATCGGTACATTGCGACAGGGGATTATAATTCACCCCTCCACTTT
CDR3 protein: CASSQDRYIATGDYNSPLHF

clone size: few
D gene: TRBD1
V gene: TRBV7-2
J gene: TRBJ2-7
CDR3 DNA: TGTGCCAGCAGCTTTCCCGGGACAGGGCCCTACGAGCAGTACTTC
CDR3 protein: CASSFPGTGPYEQYF

clone size: NA
D gene: TRBD1
V gene: TRBV6-5
J gene: TRBJ1-6
CDR3 DNA: TGTGCCAGCAGTTACCTGGACAGGGGTAATTCACCCCTCCACTTT
CDR3 protein: CASSYLDRGNSPLHF

clone size: NA
D gene: NA
V gene: TRBV7-2
J gene: TRBJ2-5
CDR3 DNA: TGTGCCAGCAGCTTAGGCGCACTACCACAAGAGACCCAGTACTTC
CDR3 protein: CASSLGALPQETQYF

clone size: once
D gene: NA
V gene: TRBV11-2
J gene: TRBJ1-3
CDR3 DNA: TGTGCCAGCAGCTTCGGGGTCTCTGGAAACACCATATATTTT
CDR3 protein: CASSFGVSGNTIYF

clone size: NA
D gene: NA
V gene: TRBV5-8
J gene: TRBJ1-2
CDR3 DNA: TGTGCCAGCAGCTTGGTCCTCCGACAGGTTGGCGGCTACACCTTC
CDR3 protein: CASSLVLRQVGGYTF

clone size: NA
D gene: NA
V gene: TRBV11-2
J gene: TRBJ1-6
CDR3 DNA: TGTGCCAGCAGCTTGGACGCCCCGTCGGGGGTGCGTTCACCCCTCCACTTT
CDR3 protein: CASSLDAPSGVRSPLHF

clone size: NA
D gene: NA
V gene: TRBV19
J gene: TRBJ1-5
CDR3 DNA: TGTGCCAGTGCCGGGGGGAGCAATCAGCCCCAGCATTTT
CDR3 protein: CASAGGSNQPQHF

clone size: NA
D gene: TRBD2
V gene: TRBV7-2
J gene: TRBJ2-5
CDR3 DNA: TGTGCCAGCAGCTCGCCCCGACTAGCGGGGCCTCAAGAGACCCAGTACTTC
CDR3 protein: CASSSPRLAGPQETQYF

clone size: NA
D gene: NA
V gene: TRBV6-6
J gene: TRBJ1-3
CDR3 DNA: TGTGCCAGCAGACAGGGTCCCACCTCTGGAAACACCATATATTTT
CDR3 protein: CASRQGPTSGNTIYF

clone size: NA
D gene: NA
V gene: TRBV6-6
J gene: TRBJ2-2
CDR3 DNA: TGTGCCAGCAGTTATGAGTCAGGGACCGGGGAGCTGTTTTTT
CDR3 protein: CASSYESGTGELFF

clone size: NA
D gene: TRBD1
V gene: TRBV9
J gene: TRBJ2-5
CDR3 DNA: TGTGCCAGCAGCGCGACAGGGGGTTGGGAGACCCAGTACTTC
CDR3 protein: CASSATGGWETQYF